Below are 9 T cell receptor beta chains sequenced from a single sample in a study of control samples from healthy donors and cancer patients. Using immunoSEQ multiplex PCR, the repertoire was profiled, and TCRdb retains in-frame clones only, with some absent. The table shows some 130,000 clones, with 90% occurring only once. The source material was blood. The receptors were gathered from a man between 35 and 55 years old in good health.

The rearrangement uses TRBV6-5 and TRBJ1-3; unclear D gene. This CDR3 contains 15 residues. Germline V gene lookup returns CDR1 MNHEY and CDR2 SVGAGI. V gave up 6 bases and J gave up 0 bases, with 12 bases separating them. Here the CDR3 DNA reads TGTGCCAGCAGACGTGATGAGGGCTCTGGAAACACCATATATTTT. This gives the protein CASRRDEGSGNTIYF.

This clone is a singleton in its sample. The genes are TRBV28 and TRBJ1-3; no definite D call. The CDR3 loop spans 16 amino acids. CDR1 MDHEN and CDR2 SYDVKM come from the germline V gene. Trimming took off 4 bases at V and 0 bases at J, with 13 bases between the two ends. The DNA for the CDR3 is TGTGCCAGCAGTTCCGGGTTTGAGAGCTCTGGAAACACCATATATTTT. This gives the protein CASSSGFESSGNTIYF.

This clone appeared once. The chain's CDR3 is CASSSIPTGSGYGYTF. Written as DNA, the CDR3 is TGTGCCAGCAGTTCTATCCCGACAGGGAGTGGCTATGGCTACACCTTC. This chain joins TRBV27 and TRBJ1-2; TRBD1 matches 7 bases. Germline V CDR1 and CDR2: MNHEY, SMNVEV (reference sequence). CDR3 size: 16 residues. J lost 4 bases, V lost 4 bases, and 12 bases had no gene match.

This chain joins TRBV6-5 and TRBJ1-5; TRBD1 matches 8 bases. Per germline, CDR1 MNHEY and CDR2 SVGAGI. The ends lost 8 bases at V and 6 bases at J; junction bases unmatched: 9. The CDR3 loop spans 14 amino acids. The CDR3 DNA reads TGTGCCAGCTATGGACAGGGCGAGGGTCAGCCCCAGCATTTT. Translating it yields CASYGQGEGQPQHF.

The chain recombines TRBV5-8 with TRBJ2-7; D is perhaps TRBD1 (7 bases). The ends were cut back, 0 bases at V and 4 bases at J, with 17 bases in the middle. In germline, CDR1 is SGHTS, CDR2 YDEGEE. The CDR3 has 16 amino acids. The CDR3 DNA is TGTGCCAGCAGCTTGGCCTCTGGCAGGGGGAGGTACGAGCAGTACTTC. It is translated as CASSLASGRGRYEQYF.

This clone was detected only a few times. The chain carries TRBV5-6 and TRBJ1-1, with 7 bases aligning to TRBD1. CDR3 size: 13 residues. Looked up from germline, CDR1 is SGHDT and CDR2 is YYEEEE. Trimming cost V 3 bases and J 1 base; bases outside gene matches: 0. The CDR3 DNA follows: TGTGCCAGCAGCTGGGACAGGAACACTGAAGCTTTCTTT. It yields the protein CASSWDRNTEAFF.

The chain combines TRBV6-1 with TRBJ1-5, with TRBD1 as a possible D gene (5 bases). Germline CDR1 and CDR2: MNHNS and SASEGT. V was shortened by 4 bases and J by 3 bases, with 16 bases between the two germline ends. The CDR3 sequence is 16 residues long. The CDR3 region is CASSGWQGGFNQPQHF. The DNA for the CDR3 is TGTGCCAGCAGTGGGTGGCAGGGCGGGTTCAATCAGCCCCAGCATTTT.

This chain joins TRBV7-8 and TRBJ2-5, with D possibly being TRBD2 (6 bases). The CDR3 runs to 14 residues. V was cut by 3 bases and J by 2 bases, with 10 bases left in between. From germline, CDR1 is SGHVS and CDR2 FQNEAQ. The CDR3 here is CASSLAGLQETQYF. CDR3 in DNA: TGTGCCAGCAGCTTGGCGGGACTTCAAGAGACCCAGTACTTC.

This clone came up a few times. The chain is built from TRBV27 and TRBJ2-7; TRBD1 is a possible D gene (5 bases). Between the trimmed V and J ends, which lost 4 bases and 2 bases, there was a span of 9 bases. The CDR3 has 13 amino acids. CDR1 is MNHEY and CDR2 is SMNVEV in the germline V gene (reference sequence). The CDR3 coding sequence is TGTGCCAGCAGTTCGGCGACAGCCTACGAGCAGTACTTC. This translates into CASSSATAYEQYF.